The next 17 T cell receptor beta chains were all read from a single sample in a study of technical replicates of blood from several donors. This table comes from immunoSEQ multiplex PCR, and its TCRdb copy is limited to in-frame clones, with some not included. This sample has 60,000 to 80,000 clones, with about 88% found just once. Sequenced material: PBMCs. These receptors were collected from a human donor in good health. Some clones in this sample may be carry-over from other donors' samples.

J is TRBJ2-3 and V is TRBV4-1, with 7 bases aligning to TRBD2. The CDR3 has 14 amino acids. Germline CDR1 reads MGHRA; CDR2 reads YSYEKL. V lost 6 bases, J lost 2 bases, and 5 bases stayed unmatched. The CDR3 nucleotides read TGCGCCAGCAGGCGGACTAGTACCACAGATACGCAGTATTTT. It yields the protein CASRRTSTTDTQYF.

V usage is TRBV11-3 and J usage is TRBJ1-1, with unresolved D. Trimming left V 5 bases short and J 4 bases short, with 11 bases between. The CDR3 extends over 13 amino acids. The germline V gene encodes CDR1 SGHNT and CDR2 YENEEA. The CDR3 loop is CASSPSYGTEAFF. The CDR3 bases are TGTGCCAGCAGCCCCTCGTACGGCACTGAAGCTTTCTTT.

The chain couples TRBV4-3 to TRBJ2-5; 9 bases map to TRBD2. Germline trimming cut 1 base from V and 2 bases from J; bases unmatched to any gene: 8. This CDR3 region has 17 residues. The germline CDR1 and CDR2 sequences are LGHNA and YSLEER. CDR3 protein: CASSQAYSGGRQETQYF. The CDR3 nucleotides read TGCGCCAGCAGCCAAGCTTATAGCGGGGGTCGTCAAGAGACCCAGTACTTC.

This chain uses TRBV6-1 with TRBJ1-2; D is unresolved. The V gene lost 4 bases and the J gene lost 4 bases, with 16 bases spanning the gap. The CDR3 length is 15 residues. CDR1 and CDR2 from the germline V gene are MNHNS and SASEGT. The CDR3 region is CASSAQSGSPYGYTF. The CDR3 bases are TGTGCCAGCAGTGCCCAATCAGGCTCCCCCTATGGCTACACCTTC.

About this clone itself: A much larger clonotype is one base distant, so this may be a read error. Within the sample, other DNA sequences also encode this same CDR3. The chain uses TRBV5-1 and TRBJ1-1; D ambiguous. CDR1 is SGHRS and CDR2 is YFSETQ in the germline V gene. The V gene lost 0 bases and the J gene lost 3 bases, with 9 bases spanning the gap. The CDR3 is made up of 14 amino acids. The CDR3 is CASSLAGGYTEAFF. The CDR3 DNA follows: TGCGCCAGCAGCTTGGCCGGAGGGTACACTGAAGCTTTCTTT. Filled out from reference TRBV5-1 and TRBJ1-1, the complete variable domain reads KAGVTQTPRYLIKTRGQQVTLSCSPISGHRSVSWYQQTPGQGLQFLFEYFSETQRNKGNFPGRFSGRQFSNSRSEMNVSTLELGDSALYLCASSLAGGYTEAFFGQGTRLTVV.

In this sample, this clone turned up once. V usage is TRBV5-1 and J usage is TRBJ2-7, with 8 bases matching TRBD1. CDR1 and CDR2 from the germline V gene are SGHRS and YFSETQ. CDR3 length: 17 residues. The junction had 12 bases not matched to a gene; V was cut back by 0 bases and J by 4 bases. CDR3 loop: CASSLANTGGRTYEQYF. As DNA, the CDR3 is TGCGCCAGCAGCTTGGCTAACACAGGGGGAAGGACTTACGAGCAGTACTTC.

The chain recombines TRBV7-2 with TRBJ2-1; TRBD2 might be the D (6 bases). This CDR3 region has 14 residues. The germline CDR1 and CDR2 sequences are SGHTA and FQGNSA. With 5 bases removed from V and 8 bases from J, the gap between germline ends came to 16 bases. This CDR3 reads CASSGRDFGYEQFF. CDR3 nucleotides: TGTGCCAGCAGCGGGCGGGATTTTGGTTATGAGCAGTTCTTC. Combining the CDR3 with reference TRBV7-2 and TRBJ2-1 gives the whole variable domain GAGVSQSPSNKVTEKGKDVELRCDPISGHTALYWYRQSLGQGLEFLIYFQGNSAPDKSGLPSDRFSAERTGGSVSTLTIQRTQQEDSAVYLCASSGRDFGYEQFFGPGTRLTVL.

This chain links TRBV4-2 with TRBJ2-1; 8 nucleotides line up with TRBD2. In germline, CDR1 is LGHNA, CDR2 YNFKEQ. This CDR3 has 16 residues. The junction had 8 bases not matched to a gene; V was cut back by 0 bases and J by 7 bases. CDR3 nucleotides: TGTGCCAGCAGCCAAGATGGGGGACTAGGGAGTAATGAGCAGTTCTTC. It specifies CASSQDGGLGSNEQFF.

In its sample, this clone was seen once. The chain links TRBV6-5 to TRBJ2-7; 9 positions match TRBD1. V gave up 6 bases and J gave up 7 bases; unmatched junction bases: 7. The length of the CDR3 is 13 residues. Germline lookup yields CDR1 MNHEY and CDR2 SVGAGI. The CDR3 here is CASSAGTGWEQYF. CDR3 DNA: TGTGCCAGCAGCGCCGGGACAGGGTGGGAGCAGTACTTC.

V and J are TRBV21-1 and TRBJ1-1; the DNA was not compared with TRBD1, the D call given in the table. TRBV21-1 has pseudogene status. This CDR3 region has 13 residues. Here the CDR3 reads CASRDRVNTEAFF. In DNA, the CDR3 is TGTGCCAGCCGGGACAGAGTGAACACTGAAGCTTTCTTT.

CDR3 region: CASSPLRDRVFF. The CDR3 DNA reads as TGTGCCAGCAGCCCCCTCCGGGACAGGGTCTTCTTC. V is TRBV4-2 and J is TRBJ2-1, with 9 bases aligning to TRBD1. The length of the CDR3 is 12 residues. V shed 4 bases, J shed 16 bases, and the junction held 8 bases outside the gene matches. Germline CDR1 reads LGHNA; CDR2 reads YNFKEQ.

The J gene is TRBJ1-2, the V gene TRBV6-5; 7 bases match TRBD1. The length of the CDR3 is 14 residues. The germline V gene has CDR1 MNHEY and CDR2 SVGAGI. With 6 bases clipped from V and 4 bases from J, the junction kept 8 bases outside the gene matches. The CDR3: CASSLSTGLYGYTF. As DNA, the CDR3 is TGTGCCAGCAGCCTTTCGACAGGGCTCTATGGCTACACCTTC.

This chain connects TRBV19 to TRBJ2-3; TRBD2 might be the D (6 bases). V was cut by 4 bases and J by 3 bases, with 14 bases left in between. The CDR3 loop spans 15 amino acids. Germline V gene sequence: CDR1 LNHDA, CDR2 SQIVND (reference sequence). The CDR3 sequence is CASSKPSVGTDTQYF. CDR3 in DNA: TGTGCCAGTAGTAAACCTAGCGTGGGTACAGATACGCAGTATTTT.

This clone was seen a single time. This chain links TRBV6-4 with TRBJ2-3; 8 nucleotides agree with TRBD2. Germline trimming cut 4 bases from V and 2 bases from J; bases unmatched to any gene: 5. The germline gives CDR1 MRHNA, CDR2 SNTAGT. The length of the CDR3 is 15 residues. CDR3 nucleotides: TGTGCCAGCAGTGCCCAGCGGGGGAACACAGATACGCAGTATTTT. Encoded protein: CASSAQRGNTDTQYF.

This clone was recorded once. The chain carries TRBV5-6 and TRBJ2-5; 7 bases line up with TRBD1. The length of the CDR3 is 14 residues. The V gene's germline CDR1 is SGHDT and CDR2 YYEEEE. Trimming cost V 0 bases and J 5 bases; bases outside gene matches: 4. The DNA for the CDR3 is TGTGCCAGCAGCTTGGAACAGGGGCTGGAGACCCAGTACTTC. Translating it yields CASSLEQGLETQYF.

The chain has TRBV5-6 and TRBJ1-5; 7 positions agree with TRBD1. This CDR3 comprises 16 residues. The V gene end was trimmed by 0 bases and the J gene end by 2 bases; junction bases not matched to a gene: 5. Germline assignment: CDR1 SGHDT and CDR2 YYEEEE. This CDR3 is CASSLGTGERNQPQHF. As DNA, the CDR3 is TGTGCCAGCAGCTTGGGTACAGGGGAACGCAATCAGCCCCAGCATTTT. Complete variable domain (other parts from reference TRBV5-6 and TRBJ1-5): DAGVTQSPTHLIKTRGQQVTLRCSPKSGHDTVSWYQQALGQGPQFIFQYYEEEERQRGNFPDRFSGHQFPNYSSELNVNALLLGDSALYLCASSLGTGERNQPQHFGDGTRLSIL.

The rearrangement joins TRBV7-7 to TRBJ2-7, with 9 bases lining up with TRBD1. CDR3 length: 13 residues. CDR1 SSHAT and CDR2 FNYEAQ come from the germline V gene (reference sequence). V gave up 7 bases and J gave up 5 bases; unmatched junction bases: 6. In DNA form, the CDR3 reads TGTGCCAGCAAGGGGGACAGGGCGCACGAGCAGTACTTC. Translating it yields CASKGDRAHEQYF.